The clone carrying this TCR beta chain was found once. Original analysis: From reference gene primer amplification, estimates of nucleated cell counts were derived. The assay was immunoSEQ multiplex PCR, and TCRdb's table has in-frame clones only and misses some. Clone size and the V and J calls come from that table; the DNA yielded D and trimming. Among approximately 130,000 clones listed, 85% were seen once. The sample belongs to a study of blood T cell repertoires in COVID-19. Study-wide context: PBMCs, B-cell-depleted T cells, or T cells were the source of the cDNA or gDNA that made up the material.

Per germline, CDR1 MNHEY and CDR2 SMNVEV (reference sequence). The trim removed 7 bases at V and 8 bases at J, leaving 9 bases unmatched. This CDR3 has 13 amino acids. The receptor comes from a human donor in a cohort sampled during active COVID-19. Sequenced sample: peripheral blood. The chain couples TRBV27 to TRBJ1-2; 8 bases line up with TRBD1. DNA of the CDR3: TGTGCCAGCACCTCGGACAGGGCGGAAGGCTACACCTTC. Its protein product is CASTSDRAEGYTF.